The next 21 T cell receptor beta chains were all read from a single sample in a study of cytomegalovirus exposure and HLA in healthy donors. The primer mix had 60 Vbeta and 13 Jbeta primers. Repertoires were generated with immunoSEQ multiplex PCR, while TCRdb's copy carries only in-frame clones and drops some. The table shows 300,000 or so clones, with roughly four fifths occurring only once. The sample taken for sequencing was PBMCs. The source of these receptors is a woman aged 40 to 50 in good health and CMV-seropositive.

The gene calls are TRBV27 and TRBJ2-1, with 7 bases lining up with TRBD1. Trimming at V came to 2 bases and at J to 7 bases, leaving 11 bases not matched to a gene. The CDR3 spans 16 residues. Germline assignment: CDR1 MNHEY and CDR2 SMNVEV (reference sequence). Written as DNA, the CDR3 is TGTGCCAGCAGTTTACTGGGACAGCGAGCCCTTAATGAGCAGTTCTTC. This translates into CASSLLGQRALNEQFF.

V gene TRBV9 combines with J gene TRBJ2-7, with TRBD2 identical over 10 bases. Germline CDR1 is SGDLS and CDR2 is YYNGEE. This CDR3 spans 16 amino acids. V lost 0 bases to trimming and J lost 0 bases; unmatched junction nucleotides: 3. The DNA of the CDR3 is TGTGCCAGCAGCGTAGGACTAGCGGGTACCTCCTACGAGCAGTACTTC. It yields the protein CASSVGLAGTSYEQYF.

There are a few counts of this clone. V gene TRBV5-8 combines with J gene TRBJ2-3; the D gene is possibly TRBD2 (6 bases). The CDR3 is 15 residues long. With 3 bases removed from V and 0 bases from J, the gap between germline ends came to 11 bases. Germline CDR1 is SGHTS and CDR2 is YDEGEE. CDR3 in amino acids: CASSSSGTSTDTQYF. CDR3 nucleotides: TGTGCCAGCAGCTCATCCGGGACTAGCACAGATACGCAGTATTTT.

The chain combines TRBV5-4 with TRBJ2-7; 15 bases line up with TRBD2. The V segment lost 4 bases and the J segment 2 bases; nucleotides outside the gene matches: 10. The CDR3 spans 18 residues. Germline loops: CDR1 SGHNT, CDR2 YYREEE (reference sequence). The CDR3 loop reads CASSGWTSGRAQPYEQYF. In DNA form, the CDR3 reads TGTGCCAGCAGCGGGTGGACTAGCGGGAGGGCCCAGCCCTACGAGCAGTACTTC.

The rearrangement joins TRBV27 to TRBJ2-7; tentative D call: TRBD1 (6 bases). CDR3 length: 15 amino acids. Germline CDR1 reads MNHEY; CDR2 reads SMNVEV (reference sequence). The V end was cut by 6 bases, the J end by 5 bases, with 20 bases between. CDR3: CASSTYRDPLDEQYF. In DNA, the CDR3 is TGTGCCAGCAGCACTTACAGGGATCCTTTAGACGAGCAGTACTTC.

The V and J genes are TRBV15 and TRBJ2-5; 9 positions agree with TRBD1. Germline values: CDR1 LNHNV, CDR2 YYDKDF (reference sequence). V trimming: 0 bases; J trimming: 11 bases; junction bases outside the gene matches: 7. The CDR3 runs to 14 residues. The CDR3, as DNA: TGTGCCACCAGCAGAGAACAGGGGGCGGGGGAGCAGTACTTC. This translates into CATSREQGAGEQYF.

The chain carries TRBV21-1 and TRBJ2-2; TRBD2, the D gene given by the table, was not confirmed from the DNA. TRBV21-1 is given as a pseudogene. This CDR3 contains 16 residues. As DNA, the CDR3 is TGTGCCAGCAGCAAAGCAGGACTAGCGGTAGTCGGGGAGCTGTTTTTT. Translated: CASSKAGLAVVGELFF.

The chain employs TRBV2 and TRBJ2-5; TRBD2 matches 7 bases. Germline V gives CDR1 SNHLY, CDR2 FYNNEI. The CDR3 consists of 14 residues. J gave up 5 bases and V 5 bases, and 8 bases lay outside the gene matches. The CDR3: CASSRWEGRETQYF. The CDR3 DNA is TGTGCCAGCAGTAGGTGGGAGGGCCGGGAGACCCAGTACTTC.

This clone was detected only once. This chain connects TRBV9 to TRBJ1-2; D unclear. From germline, CDR1 is SGDLS and CDR2 YYNGEE. The CDR3 is 13 residues long. V shed 3 bases and J shed 8 bases, with 14 bases lying between them. For the CDR3, the DNA is TGTGCCAGCAGCGGCGGACGGGGTGGAGGCTACACCTTC. Encoded protein: CASSGGRGGGYTF.

The gene calls are TRBV7-2 and TRBJ2-1, with D perhaps TRBD2 (6 bases). The CDR3 extends over 14 amino acids. The germline CDR1 and CDR2 sequences are SGHTA and FQGNSA. Trimming removed 1 base at V and 10 bases at J, with 14 bases between. The CDR3 DNA reads TGTGCCAGCAGCTTAGACGGGAGTTTGAGGGAGCAGTTCTTC. Its translation is CASSLDGSLREQFF.

A single count supports this clone. The chain uses TRBV27 and TRBJ2-1; 7 bases match TRBD2. The V gene end was trimmed by 5 bases and the J gene end by 1 base; junction bases not matched to a gene: 8. Germline V lookup: CDR1 MNHEY, CDR2 SMNVEV (reference sequence). This CDR3 has 16 residues. CDR3 nucleotide sequence: TGTGCCAGCAGTAAGGTGGCGGGAGTGTCCTACAATGAGCAGTTCTTC. As protein: CASSKVAGVSYNEQFF.

The genes are TRBV7-9 and TRBJ2-3; 7 nucleotides line up with TRBD2. Unmatched junction bases numbered 7, after V lost 5 bases and J lost 2 bases. The CDR3 has 15 amino acids. Germline V gives CDR1 SEHNR, CDR2 FQNEAQ (reference sequence). The CDR3, as DNA: TGTGCCAGCAGCCTACTGACTAGCAACACAGATACGCAGTATTTT. It encodes CASSLLTSNTDTQYF.

The CDR3: CASSRLADSYNEQFF. CDR3 sequence (DNA): TGTGCCAGTAGTAGACTAGCGGACTCCTACAATGAGCAGTTCTTC. The chain couples TRBV19 to TRBJ2-1; 9 nucleotides agree with TRBD2. Germline V gives CDR1 LNHDA, CDR2 SQIVND (reference sequence). CDR3 length: 15 amino acids. The ends lost 4 bases at V and 0 bases at J; junction bases unmatched: 1.

The chain couples TRBV7-2 to TRBJ1-1; 7 bases agree with TRBD1. The CDR3 has 12 amino acids. J lost 11 bases, V lost 5 bases, and 8 bases had no gene match. CDR1 and CDR2 (germline): SGHTA, FQGNSA. CDR3 nucleotide sequence: TGTGCCAGCAGCCCAGGGACAGTCGAGGCTTTCTTT. Translating it yields CASSPGTVEAFF.

This chain joins TRBV5-1 and TRBJ2-1; 10 nucleotides align to TRBD1. V lost 4 bases, J lost 6 bases, and 7 bases stayed unmatched. The CDR3 extends over 15 amino acids. Germline V lookup: CDR1 SGHRS, CDR2 YFSETQ. The CDR3 sequence is CASSPGTGVINEQFF. CDR3 in DNA: TGCGCCAGCAGCCCCGGGACAGGGGTGATCAATGAGCAGTTCTTC.

This chain joins TRBV11-3 and TRBJ2-5; 14 bases fit TRBD2. CDR3 length equals 18 residues. The germline gives CDR1 SGHNT, CDR2 YENEEA. V lost 0 bases to trimming and J lost 5 bases; unmatched junction nucleotides: 8. The CDR3 DNA is TGTGCCAGCAGCTTAGATCGACTAGCGGGAGGGCTAGGGGAGACCCAGTACTTC. It codes for CASSLDRLAGGLGETQYF.

Only one count was recorded for this clone. The rearrangement uses TRBV7-8 and TRBJ1-2; 8 nucleotides line up with TRBD1. V lost 5 bases, J lost 0 bases, and 17 bases stayed unmatched. From germline, CDR1 is SGHVS and CDR2 FQNEAQ. The CDR3 covers 19 residues. CDR3 nucleotide sequence: TGTGCCAGCAGCGGGGGGGACCGACAGGGGAGCGCGCCTAACTATGGCTACACCTTC. This gives the protein CASSGGDRQGSAPNYGYTF.

This chain joins TRBV6-5 and TRBJ1-3, with TRBD1 as a possible D gene (6 bases). From germline, CDR1 is MNHEY and CDR2 SVGAGI. The CDR3 spans 14 residues. Trimming pared 1 base from V and 7 bases from J, leaving 11 bases between. CDR3 sequence: CASSYLGQGNTIYF. The CDR3 DNA reads as TGTGCCAGCAGTTACTTGGGGCAGGGGAACACCATATATTTT.

V is TRBV28 and J is TRBJ1-6; possible D gene TRBD1, 5 bases. This CDR3 is built from 14 residues. V lost 6 bases, J lost 5 bases, and 11 bases lay in between. Germline assignment: CDR1 MDHEN and CDR2 SYDVKM. CDR3 sequence (DNA): TGTGCCAGCAGCCTGGGGCCGAATAATTCACCCCTCCACTTT. Residues: CASSLGPNNSPLHF.

This chain links TRBV19 with TRBJ1-1; D gene ambiguous. CDR1 and CDR2 (germline): LNHDA, SQIVND (reference sequence). V lost 0 bases to trimming and J lost 0 bases, with 5 bases between them. This CDR3 is 14 amino acids long. The chain's CDR3 is CASSIDPVNTEAFF. The CDR3 DNA sequence: TGTGCCAGTAGTATAGACCCCGTGAACACTGAAGCTTTCTTT. The whole variable domain, remainder taken from reference TRBV19 and TRBJ1-1, is DGGITQSPKYLFRKEGQNVTLSCEQNLNHDAMYWYRQDPGQGLRLIYYSQIVNDFQKGDIAEGYSVSREKKESFPLTVTSAQKNPTAFYLCASSIDPVNTEAFFGQGTRLTVV.

This chain connects TRBV10-3 to TRBJ2-1, with TRBD2 matching 12 bases. Per germline, CDR1 ENHRY and CDR2 SYGVKD. J was trimmed by 6 bases and V by 4 bases; bases with no gene match: 4. This CDR3 region has 15 residues. The CDR3 nucleotides are TGTGCCATCAGTGGACTAGCGGGAGAGGGCAATGAGCAGTTCTTC. Residues: CAISGLAGEGNEQFF.